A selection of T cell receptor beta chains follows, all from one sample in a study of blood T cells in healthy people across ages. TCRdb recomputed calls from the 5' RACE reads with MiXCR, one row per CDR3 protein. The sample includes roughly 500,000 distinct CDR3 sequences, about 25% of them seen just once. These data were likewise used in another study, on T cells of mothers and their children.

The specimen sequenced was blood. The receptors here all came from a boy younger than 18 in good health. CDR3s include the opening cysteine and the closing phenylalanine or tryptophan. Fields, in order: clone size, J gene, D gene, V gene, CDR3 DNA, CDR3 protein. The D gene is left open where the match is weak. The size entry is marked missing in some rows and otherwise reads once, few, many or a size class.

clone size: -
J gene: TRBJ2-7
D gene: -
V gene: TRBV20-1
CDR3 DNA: TGCAGTGCACCCGGAGGTCATAGCTCCTACGAGCAGTACTTC
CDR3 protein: CSAPGGHSSYEQYF

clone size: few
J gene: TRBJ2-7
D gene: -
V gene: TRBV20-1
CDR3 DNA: TGCAGTGCTACAGGGCGGCTCGGATACGAGCAGTACTTC
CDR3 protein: CSATGRLGYEQYF

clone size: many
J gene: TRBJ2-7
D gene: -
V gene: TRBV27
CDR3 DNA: TGTGCCAGCAGTTTATCTTCCCTTTCCTACGAGCAGTACTTC
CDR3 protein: CASSLSSLSYEQYF

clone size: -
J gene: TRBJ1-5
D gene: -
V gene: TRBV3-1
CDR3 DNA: TGTGCCAGCAGCCTCGGACAGTCCACACAGCCCCAGCATTTT
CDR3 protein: CASSLGQSTQPQHF

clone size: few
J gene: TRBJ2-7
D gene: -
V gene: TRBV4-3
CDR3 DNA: TGCGCCAGCAGCCAAGCACAGAAGACCTACGAGCAGTACTTC
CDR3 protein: CASSQAQKTYEQYF

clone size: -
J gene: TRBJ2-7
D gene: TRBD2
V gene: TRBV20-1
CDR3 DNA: TGCAGTGCTAGTGAGATGCGGGAGACCTACGAGCAGTACTTC
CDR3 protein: CSASEMRETYEQYF

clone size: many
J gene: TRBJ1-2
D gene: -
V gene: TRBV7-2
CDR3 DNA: TGTGCCAGCAGCCCCCTTGGCGCGTATGGCTACACCTTC
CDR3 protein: CASSPLGAYGYTF

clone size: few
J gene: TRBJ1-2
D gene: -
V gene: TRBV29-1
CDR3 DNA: TGCAGCGTTGAAGGTGGAGAGCCACTTGGCTACACCTTC
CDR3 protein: CSVEGGEPLGYTF

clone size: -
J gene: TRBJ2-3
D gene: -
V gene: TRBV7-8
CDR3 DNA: TGTGCCAGCAGCCCTAAGGAAGGGCGCACAGATACGCAGTATTTT
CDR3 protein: CASSPKEGRTDTQYF

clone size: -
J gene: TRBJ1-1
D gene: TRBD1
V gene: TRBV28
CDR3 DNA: TGTGCCAGCAGACCAAAAGGACAGGGGGCGCGGGAAGCTTTCTTT
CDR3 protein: CASRPKGQGAREAFF

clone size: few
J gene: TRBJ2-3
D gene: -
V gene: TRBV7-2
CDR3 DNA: TGTGCCAGCAGCTTCTATCAGACCACAGATACGCAGTATTTT
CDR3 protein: CASSFYQTTDTQYF

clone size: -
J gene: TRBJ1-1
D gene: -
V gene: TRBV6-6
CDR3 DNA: TGTGCCAGCAGTTACCTCGACCGACACACTGAAGCTTTCTTT
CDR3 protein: CASSYLDRHTEAFF

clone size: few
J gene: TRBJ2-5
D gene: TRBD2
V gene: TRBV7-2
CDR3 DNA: TGTGCCAGCAGCTTAGGAAGTGGCGGCGGGGGGGCATCAAAGACCCAGTACTTC
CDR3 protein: CASSLGSGGGGASKTQYF

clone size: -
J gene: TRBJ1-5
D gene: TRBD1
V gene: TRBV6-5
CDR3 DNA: TGTGCCAGCAGTTACCCTATGGGGACAGGGGGCAATCAGCCCCAGCATTTT
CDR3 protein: CASSYPMGTGGNQPQHF

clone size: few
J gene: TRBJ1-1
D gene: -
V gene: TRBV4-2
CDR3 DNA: TGTGCCAGCAGCCAGCCCCCTTGGGGAGGGAAACCTGAAGCTTTCTTT
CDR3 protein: CASSQPPWGGKPEAFF

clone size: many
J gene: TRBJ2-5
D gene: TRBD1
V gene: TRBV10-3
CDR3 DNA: TGTGCCATCAGTGCAGGGGGAGAGACCCAGTACTTC
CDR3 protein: CAISAGGETQYF

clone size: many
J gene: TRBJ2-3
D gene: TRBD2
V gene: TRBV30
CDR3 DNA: TGTGCCTGGAATGCGGGGGGTTCAGATACGCAGTATTTT
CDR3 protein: CAWNAGGSDTQYF

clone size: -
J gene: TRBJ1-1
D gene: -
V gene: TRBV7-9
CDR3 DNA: TGTGCCAGCAGCTTAGCGTCCCTTCGGGGGCAGAACACTGAAGCTTTCTTT
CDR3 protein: CASSLASLRGQNTEAFF

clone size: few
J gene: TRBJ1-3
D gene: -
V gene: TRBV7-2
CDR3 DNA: TGTGCCAGCAGCTTGTGGGGCAGAACCATCCCCTACTCTGGAAACACCATATATTTT
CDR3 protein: CASSLWGRTIPYSGNTIYF

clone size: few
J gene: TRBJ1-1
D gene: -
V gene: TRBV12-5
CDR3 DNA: TGTGCTAGTGGTTTAGCAGGTGGTGAAGCTTTCTTT
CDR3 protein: CASGLAGGEAFF

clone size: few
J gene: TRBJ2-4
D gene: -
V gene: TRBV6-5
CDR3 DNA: TGTGCCAGCAGTTACTCCCCCATCGAGCTGGCCAAAAACATTCAGTACTTC
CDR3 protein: CASSYSPIELAKNIQYF

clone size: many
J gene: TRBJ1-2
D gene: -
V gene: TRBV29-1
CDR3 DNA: TGCAGCGCTCTCACAGGGTATGTGGACTATGGCTACACCTTC
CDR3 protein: CSALTGYVDYGYTF

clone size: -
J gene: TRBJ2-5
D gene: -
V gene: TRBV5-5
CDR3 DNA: TGTGCCAGCAGCTTGGTCAGGACTAAGCAAGAGACCCAGTACTTC
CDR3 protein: CASSLVRTKQETQYF

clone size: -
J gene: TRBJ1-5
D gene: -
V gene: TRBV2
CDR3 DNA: TGTGCCAGCAGCCAGGGTGTGGATAGCAATCAGCCCCAGCATTTT
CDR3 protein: CASSQGVDSNQPQHF

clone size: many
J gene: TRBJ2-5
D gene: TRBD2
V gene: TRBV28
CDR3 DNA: TGTGCCAGCAGTTTAGCGGTAACCCCGGGACTAGCGAAGAAGACCCAGTACTTC
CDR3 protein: CASSLAVTPGLAKKTQYF